A selection of T cell receptor beta chains follows, all from one sample in a study of T cells in tumors after PD-1 blockade. Sequencing used immunoSEQ multiplex PCR; TCRdb keeps in-frame clones, though not all of them. The sample has 60,000 to 65,000 clones, approximately 79% seen once; the top ten hold about 4.8%. This specimen was PBMCs, taken after anti-PD-1 treatment. The receptors stem from a human donor with basal cell carcinoma. Each CDR3 is given with its conserved first and last residue. The order of the fields is D gene, J gene, CDR3 length, clone size, V gene, CDR3 DNA, CDR3 protein. A D gene is named only where the DNA matches it firmly. Rows may omit the clone size; those that give it use once, few, many or a size class.

>TRBD1|TRBJ1-1|13|NA|TRBV2
TGTGCCAGCAGAGCGATGGACAGGGCGGGAGCTTTCTTT
CASRAMDRAGAFF
>TRBD2|TRBJ2-1|15|NA|TRBV11-3
TGTGCCAGCAGCTCACTAGCGGGGGGGCACAATGAGCAGTTCTTC
CASSSLAGGHNEQFF
>NA|TRBJ2-7|14|few|TRBV5-6
TGTGCCAGCACCCTTAGGGGGGCCTCCTACGAGCAGTACTTC
CASTLRGASYEQYF
>TRBD2|TRBJ2-1|15|NA|TRBV9
TGTGCCAGCAGCGTAGTGGCTAGCGGGGGGGTTGAGCAGTTCTTC
CASSVVASGGVEQFF
>NA|TRBJ2-5|12|NA|TRBV12-3/TRBV12-4
TGTGCCAGCAGTTTGGGGTTGGGGACCCAGTACTTC
CASSLGLGTQYF
>TRBD1|TRBJ2-7|14|NA|TRBV10-3
TGTGCCATCAGGACGGACAGGGGTTTCGACGAGCAGTACTTC
CAIRTDRGFDEQYF
>TRBD1|TRBJ2-7|14|once|TRBV6-6
TGTGCCAGCAGTTACTCGGGACAGCCCTACGAGCAGTACTTC
CASSYSGQPYEQYF
>NA|TRBJ1-2|14|NA|TRBV15
TGTGCCACCAGCAAACCCGGGGGGAACTATGGCTACACCTTC
CATSKPGGNYGYTF
>NA|TRBJ2-4|13|NA|TRBV6-1
TGTGCCAGCAGTGAAGGACTAGGCGGCATTCAGTACTTC
CASSEGLGGIQYF
>NA|TRBJ1-5|14|once|TRBV28
TGTGCCAGCACCCCCGGGGGTCTGGGGCAGCCCCAGCATTTT
CASTPGGLGQPQHF
>NA|TRBJ2-7|11|NA|TRBV10-3
TGTGCCACCGCAGGTTGGGGGGAGCAGTACTTC
CATAGWGEQYF
>NA|TRBJ2-1|16|NA|TRBV25-1
TGTGCCAGCAGTGAAGCACGGCGGGGCTCCTACAATGAGCAGTTCTTC
CASSEARRGSYNEQFF
>NA|TRBJ1-1|13|NA|TRBV5-1
TGCGCCAGCAGCGTGGACGGAGACACTGAAGCTTTCTTT
CASSVDGDTEAFF
>TRBD1|TRBJ2-3|14|NA|TRBV19
TGTGCCAGTACTAGGGACAGGCACACAGATACGCAGTATTTT
CASTRDRHTDTQYF
>NA|TRBJ1-5|15|NA|TRBV30
TGTGCCTGGAGTGTAGTCGGCTTCGGCAATCAGCCCCAGCATTTT
CAWSVVGFGNQPQHF
>NA|TRBJ2-6|16|NA|TRBV10-3
TGTGCCATCAGTGAGTCGCGAGGCTCTGGGGCCAACGTCCTGACTTTC
CAISESRGSGANVLTF
>TRBD1|TRBJ1-6|16|few|TRBV3-1/TRBV3-2
TGTGCCAGCAGCCCGAGACAGGGGACCTATAATTCACCCCTCCACTTT
CASSPRQGTYNSPLHF
>NA|TRBJ2-3|12|NA|TRBV12-3/TRBV12-4
TGTGCCAGCAGTCTCGCCATCGTGGAGCAGTATTTT
CASSLAIVEQYF
>NA|TRBJ2-3|14|NA|TRBV6-5
TGTGCCAGCAGTTACTCCGGCTGGGGAGATACGCAGTATTTT
CASSYSGWGDTQYF
>NA|TRBJ1-1|14|NA|TRBV30
TGTGCCTGGAGTAACGGACAGCGGAACACTGAAGCTTTCTTT
CAWSNGQRNTEAFF
>TRBD2|TRBJ2-5|18|NA|TRBV11-2
TGTGCCAGCACCCCGGGACTAGCGGGGGTGGGCCACCAAGAGACCCAGTACTTC
CASTPGLAGVGHQETQYF
>NA|TRBJ2-7|13|NA|TRBV12-3/TRBV12-4
TGTGCCAGCAGTTTGAGGGCAGGATACGAGCAGTACTTC
CASSLRAGYEQYF
>NA|TRBJ1-1|11|NA|TRBV30
TGTGCCTGGACGGTCGTCACTGAAGCTTTCTTT
CAWTVVTEAFF
>TRBD2|TRBJ2-1|15|NA|TRBV7-2
TGTGCCAGCAGCTTGGGACTAGCGGGGACCGCCGAGCAGTTCTTC
CASSLGLAGTAEQFF
>NA|TRBJ1-2|13|NA|TRBV24-1
TGTGCCACCAGTGATTTGCACGGGGGTGGCTACACCTTC
CATSDLHGGGYTF
>TRBD1|TRBJ1-3|15|NA|TRBV30
TGTGCCTGGAGTACGACAGGGGGCTCCCGGAACACCATATATTTT
CAWSTTGGSRNTIYF
>NA|TRBJ2-5|15|NA|TRBV18
TGTGCCAGCTCACCAGGGGACATACCCCAAGAGACCCAGTACTTC
CASSPGDIPQETQYF
>NA|TRBJ1-4|14|few|TRBV28
TGTGCCAGCAGTTTAGGACAGCGGAATGAAAAACTGTTTTTT
CASSLGQRNEKLFF
>NA|TRBJ1-3|15|NA|TRBV6-6
TGTGCCAGCAGTCAGGGGACGCACTCTGGAAACACCATATATTTT
CASSQGTHSGNTIYF
>TRBD1|TRBJ2-5|15|NA|TRBV12-5
TGTGCTAGTGGCAAGGGACAGGGGGCAGGGGAGACCCAGTACTTC
CASGKGQGAGETQYF
>TRBD1|TRBJ1-2|13|NA|TRBV6-5
TGTGCCAGCAGGCGACAGGGGAACTATGGCTACACCTTC
CASRRQGNYGYTF
>TRBD1|TRBJ1-6|15|few|TRBV27
TGTGCCAGCAGTTTAAGTTGGGACAGGATCTCACCCCTCCACTTT
CASSLSWDRISPLHF
>NA|TRBJ1-5|13|NA|TRBV6-5
TGTGCCAGCAGAACGGGGGGTCTTCAGCCCCAGCATTTT
CASRTGGLQPQHF
>TRBD1|TRBJ1-3|16|NA|TRBV3-1/TRBV3-2
TGTGCCAGCAGCCAGGGGACAGGCCTCTCTGGAAACACCATATATTTT
CASSQGTGLSGNTIYF
>NA|TRBJ1-5|15|NA|TRBV9
TGTGCCAGCAGCGTAGGCGGGTGGCGCAATCAGCCCCAGCATTTT
CASSVGGWRNQPQHF
>TRBD2|TRBJ2-1|16|NA|TRBV5-4
TGTGCCAGCAGCTTGGGGACTAGCGGGGGGAGGGATGAGCAGTTCTTC
CASSLGTSGGRDEQFF
>NA|TRBJ2-1|16|NA|TRBV7-6
TGTGCCAGCAGCCCAATGGCCATAGTAGGGAACAATGAGCAGTTCTTC
CASSPMAIVGNNEQFF
>NA|TRBJ1-3|12|NA|TRBV13
TGTGCCAGCAGCTCGGTTGGAAACACCATATATTTT
CASSSVGNTIYF
>NA|TRBJ2-7|16|NA|TRBV5-6
TGTGCCAGCACCGTCGTTGGGAGCGGTGCCTCCTACGAGCAGTACTTC
CASTVVGSGASYEQYF
>NA|TRBJ1-1|15|few|TRBV6-6
TGTGCCAGCAGTTACCCGACCAGGGGAGACACTGAAGCTTTCTTT
CASSYPTRGDTEAFF
>NA|TRBJ2-2|17|NA|TRBV5-6
TGTGCCAGCAGCTTGGGGGCTGGGTTCGGGAACACCGGGGAGCTGTTTTTT
CASSLGAGFGNTGELFF
>NA|TRBJ2-7|14|NA|TRBV19
TGTGCCAGTAGTTCGTCGGGGGTCCCCTACGAGCAGTACTTC
CASSSSGVPYEQYF
>NA|TRBJ1-5|13|NA|TRBV15
TGTGCCACCAGTAGAGTTACCAATCAGCCCCAGCATTTT
CATSRVTNQPQHF
>TRBD1|TRBJ2-7|14|NA|TRBV10-3
TGTGCCATCAGTGAGTCCGCAACAGGGGACGAGCAGTACTTC
CAISESATGDEQYF
>NA|TRBJ2-5|14|NA|TRBV6-6
TGTGCCAGCAGCAACGGCAGGGCCGGGGAGACCCAGTACTTC
CASSNGRAGETQYF
>NA|TRBJ2-4|13|NA|TRBV5-4
TGTGCCAGCAACTCAGACCGGAGGGACATTCAGTACTTC
CASNSDRRDIQYF
>NA|TRBJ1-5|18|NA|TRBV3-1/TRBV3-2
TGTGCCAGCAGCCAAAAGCCTATGGTCAGGGAGGGAAATCAGCCCCAGCATTTT
CASSQKPMVREGNQPQHF
>NA|TRBJ1-5|15|few|TRBV18
TGTGCCAGCTCACCGGAAAGGGGGGGTCCTCAGCCCCAGCATTTT
CASSPERGGPQPQHF
>TRBD1|TRBJ1-2|13|NA|TRBV19
TGTGCCAGTAGGGGGACAGGAACCTATGGCTACACCTTC
CASRGTGTYGYTF
>NA|TRBJ2-5|13|NA|TRBV6-5
TGTGCCAGCAGTTGGGGTCGTCGGGAGACCCAGTACTTC
CASSWGRRETQYF
>TRBD2|TRBJ2-7|16|NA|TRBV5-1
TGCGCCAGCAGCCCGGGACTAGCGGGGGCCTCCTACGAGCAGTACTTC
CASSPGLAGASYEQYF
>NA|TRBJ2-7|12|NA|TRBV3-1/TRBV3-2
TGTGCCAGCAGCCAAGTCCCCCTCGAGCAGTACTTC
CASSQVPLEQYF
>TRBD2|TRBJ2-5|16|NA|TRBV7-9
TGTGCCAGCAGCCCCCCAACTAGCGGGGGTCAAGAGACCCAGTACTTC
CASSPPTSGGQETQYF
>NA|TRBJ1-1|15|NA|TRBV5-4
TGTGCCAGCAGCTCACAGACACCTTCCAACACTGAAGCTTTCTTT
CASSSQTPSNTEAFF
>NA|TRBJ2-7|15|NA|TRBV21-1
TGTGCCAGCAGCTTCCCTCCGGGACAGGGCTACGAGCAGTACTTC
CASSFPPGQGYEQYF
>TRBD1|TRBJ1-2|14|NA|TRBV6-5
TGTGCCAGCAGGTTTCCGGGACAGGGTGGGGGCTACACCTTC
CASRFPGQGGGYTF
>NA|TRBJ2-3|16|NA|TRBV4-1
TGCGCCAGCAGCCGACTAGATATGGGGCTCACAGATACGCAGTATTTT
CASSRLDMGLTDTQYF
>NA|TRBJ2-1|15|NA|TRBV11-2
TGTGCCAGCAGCTTAGAAGCCTATTCTTACAATGAGCAGCTCTTC
CASSLEAYSYNEQLF
>TRBD2|TRBJ2-1|15|NA|TRBV5-1
TGCGCCAGCAGCTTGGGGACTAGCGGGGGAAGTGAGCAGTTCTTC
CASSLGTSGGSEQFF
>NA|TRBJ2-7|16|NA|TRBV10-3
TGTGCCATCAGTGAGTCAGGGGGGATGAGCTCCTACGAGCAGTACTTC
CAISESGGMSSYEQYF